This T cell receptor beta chain was sequenced for a study of CD8 T cells in ankylosing spondylitis. Findings and limits, study-wide: As for the disease-linked clones, they showed a CD8+ phenotype and occurred at relatively low frequencies in peripheral blood. Reportedly, disease-linked clones are significantly enriched in ankylosing spondylitis patients' matched synovial fluid.

A quantitative 5'-RACE method, one with molecular barcodes, was used to make TCR beta libraries. One entry per CDR3 protein, called by TCRdb with MiXCR from the 5' RACE reads. The sample lists 200,000 to 300,000 distinct CDR3 sequences; 32% were seen once. To note about this clonotype: Its target is not known.

The CDR3 consists of 15 residues. In germline, CDR1 is SGHRS, CDR2 YFSETQ. V shed 4 bases, J shed 9 bases, and the junction held 8 bases outside the gene matches. The clonotype was recovered from a male donor with ankylosing spondylitis or in good health (not recorded which). The material sequenced was blood, either unsorted or a sorted T cell fraction (not recorded which). The chain is built from TRBV5-1 and TRBJ1-6; 9 bases match TRBD1. The CDR3 protein is CASSPDGQGRSPLHF. The CDR3 DNA reads TGCGCCAGCAGCCCGGACGGACAGGGGCGTTCACCCCTCCACTTT. Full variable domain (remainder filled in from reference TRBV5-1 and TRBJ1-6): KAGVTQTPRYLIKTRGQQVTLSCSPISGHRSVSWYQQTPGQGLQFLFEYFSETQRNKGNFPGRFSGRQFSNSRSEMNVSTLELGDSALYLCASSPDGQGRSPLHFGNGTRLTVT.